Presented here are 5 T cell receptor beta chains from one specimen sequenced in a study of blood T cells in healthy people across ages. Primed by a sample-barcoded 5' primer and a J-beta primer mix, a second PCR proceeded for roughly 6 to 12 cycles. One entry per CDR3 protein results from TCRdb running MiXCR on the 5' RACE reads. Among over 1,500,000 distinct CDR3 sequences, about 39% were seen once, and the ten largest hold approximately 22%. The specimen sequenced was blood. All receptors come from a human donor in good health.

This clonotype has only a few counts. The chain combines TRBV6-6 with TRBJ1-2, with D maybe TRBD1 (6 bases). CDR1 and CDR2 from the germline V gene are MNHNY and SVGAGI (reference sequence). Trimming stripped 7 bases from V and 3 bases from J, with 12 bases between. There are 13 residues in the CDR3. DNA for the CDR3: TGTGCCAGCATTGCGGACAGCGACTATGGCTACACCTTC. Protein: CASIADSDYGYTF.

This clonotype has just a few counts. The J gene is TRBJ2-2, the V gene TRBV5-1; D is unresolved. Trimming removed 0 bases from V and 4 bases from J, with 10 bases in between. The germline gives CDR1 SGHRS, CDR2 YFSETQ. This CDR3 region has 15 residues. The CDR3: CASSLGSRPTGELFF. The DNA for the CDR3 is TGCGCCAGCAGCTTGGGGAGTCGCCCCACCGGGGAGCTGTTTTTT.

To note about this clonotype: A read error may produce the germline difference seen at one junction end. The chain carries TRBV15 and TRBJ1-1; maybe TRBD1 (5 bases). CDR3 length equals 15 residues. The germline V gene encodes CDR1 LNHNV and CDR2 YYDKDF (reference sequence). The chain's CDR3 is CATSRPLGANTGAFF. CDR3 coding DNA: TGTGCCACCAGCAGACCTTTAGGGGCGAACACTGGAGCTTTCTTT. The whole variable domain, filled in from reference TRBV15 and TRBJ1-1, reads DAMVIQNPRYQVTQFGKPVTLSCSQTLNHNVMYWYQQKSSQAPKLLFHYYDKDFNNEADTPDNFQSRRPNTSFCFLDIRSPGLGDTAMYLCATSRPLGANTGAFFGQGTRLTVV.

V gene TRBV5-5 combines with J gene TRBJ2-2, with 7 bases lining up with TRBD1. The CDR3 totals 13 residues. Germline CDR1 is SGHKS and CDR2 is YYEKEE (reference sequence). The ends lost 4 bases at V and 9 bases at J; junction bases unmatched: 6. The DNA for the CDR3 is TGTGCCAGCAGCCACACAGGGGAGAGGGAGCTGTTTTTT. Translated: CASSHTGERELFF. The variable domain in full, completed from reference TRBV5-5 and TRBJ2-2, reads DAGVTQSPTHLIKTRGQQVTLRCSPISGHKSVSWYQQVLGQGPQFIFQYYEKEERGRGNFPDRFSARQFPNYSSELNVNALLLGDSALYLCASSHTGERELFFGEGSRLTVL.

The chain couples TRBV9 to TRBJ2-7; D is uncertain. The CDR3 is made up of 15 amino acids. Germline CDR1 is SGDLS and CDR2 is YYNGEE. The germline V and J ends were trimmed by 0 bases and 3 bases, with 13 bases remaining between them. In nucleotides, the CDR3 is TGTGCCAGCAGCGTAGGCCGGGCTGAGCACTACGAGCAGTACTTC. This translates into CASSVGRAEHYEQYF.